The 9 T cell receptor beta chains listed next were all sequenced from one sample in a study of early T cells in non-severe SARS-CoV-2 infection. Each CDR3 protein gets one entry after TCRdb re-called the 5' RACE reads with MiXCR. The sample has some 77,000 distinct CDR3 sequences, roughly 5.3% seen once. Source: whole blood, taken at baseline. Receptors originate from an adult who was a healthcare worker with PCR-confirmed SARS-CoV-2 infection or an uninfected control (not recorded which).

This clonotype was counted ten times or more. This chain links TRBV4-1 with TRBJ1-2; TRBD1 agrees at 7 bases. The CDR3 contains 15 residues. The V and J ends lost 4 bases and 8 bases, in that order; junction bases with no gene match: 13. Germline V gene data show CDR1 as MGHRA and CDR2 as YSYEKL. The CDR3 DNA sequence: TGCGCCAGCAGCCGTGATGACGAGGGGGCGAGAGGCTACACCTTC. Its translation is CASSRDDEGARGYTF.

This clonotype was picked up many times. V gene TRBV6-1 combines with J gene TRBJ2-7; D assignment may be TRBD1 or TRBD2 (5 bases each). The CDR3 loop spans 14 amino acids. Germline assignment: CDR1 MNHNS and CDR2 SASEGT. V was clipped by 1 base and J by 5 bases, with 12 bases between them. In DNA, the CDR3 is TGTGCCAGCAGTGAAGGAGGCAGGGAGAACGAGCAGTACTTC. This codes for CASSEGGRENEQYF.

This chain uses TRBV18 with TRBJ2-3; possibly TRBD2 for D (5 bases). CDR3 length: 15 amino acids. Germline CDR1 reads KGHSH; CDR2 reads LQKENI. V shed 2 bases and J shed 3 bases, with 12 bases lying between them. In DNA form, the CDR3 reads TGTGCCAGCTCACCATATACCGGAGGAACAGATACGCAGTATTTT. Encoded protein: CASSPYTGGTDTQYF.

This clonotype appeared many times. The genes are TRBV27 and TRBJ2-7; 8 bases fit TRBD1. Trimming removed 5 bases from V and 5 bases from J; junction bases left unmatched: 8. There are 14 residues in the CDR3. The germline V gene has CDR1 MNHEY and CDR2 SMNVEV (reference sequence). This CDR3 is CASSQTGQGDEQYF. The CDR3 bases are TGTGCCAGCAGTCAGACAGGACAGGGAGACGAGCAGTACTTC.

Many counts were recorded for this clonotype. The chain carries TRBV20-1 and TRBJ2-7; 8 bases match TRBD2. Per germline, CDR1 DFQATT and CDR2 SNEGSKA (reference sequence). V was clipped by 6 bases and J by 6 bases; unmatched bases: 19. The CDR3 spans 16 residues. CDR3 DNA sequence: TGCAGTGCCATCCCCCTCGGTAGCGGGGACCTTCCCGAGCAGTACTTC. The encoded protein is CSAIPLGSGDLPEQYF.

This clonotype was observed many times. The chain is built from TRBV3-1 and TRBJ2-5; 11 bases are shared with TRBD2. In germline, CDR1 is LGHDT, CDR2 YNNKEL (reference sequence). The CDR3 has 16 amino acids. The trim removed 1 base at V and 4 bases at J, leaving 5 bases unmatched. CDR3 DNA: TGTGCCAGCAGCCAAGGGCGGCTAGCGGGAGGAGAGACCCAGTACTTC. Translating it yields CASSQGRLAGGETQYF.

J is TRBJ2-1 and V is TRBV30; possibly TRBD2 for D (6 bases). Trimming removed 0 bases at V and 9 bases at J, with 15 bases between. In germline, CDR1 is GTSNPN, CDR2 SVGIG (reference sequence). The CDR3 runs 14 residues. The CDR3 nucleotides read TGTGCCTGGAGTGTACTAGCTTTTACGGGTGAGCAGTTCTTC. Translating it yields CAWSVLAFTGEQFF.

Ten or more counts support this clonotype. The gene calls are TRBV12-3 or TRBV12-4 and TRBJ1-5; D is uncertain. V shed 7 bases and J shed 7 bases, with 14 bases lying between them. The CDR3 is made up of 13 amino acids. CDR3 sequence: CASNGNSGQPQHF. The CDR3 region has the DNA TGTGCCAGCAACGGGAACTCGGGACAGCCCCAGCATTTT.

The sample holds many counts of this clonotype. CDR3 loop: CASSLGRDSSSYEQYF. The CDR3 nucleotides are TGTGCCAGCAGCTTAGGTCGGGACTCCAGCTCCTACGAGCAGTACTTC. The rearrangement uses TRBV7-6 and TRBJ2-7; D may be TRBD2 (6 bases). With 1 base removed from V and 0 bases from J, the gap between germline ends came to 13 bases. CDR1 and CDR2 from the germline V gene are SGHVS and FNYEAQ. The CDR3 contains 16 residues.